The T cell receptor beta chain described here comes from a study of T cell responses to AZD1222 COVID-19 vaccine. Profiling relied on immunoSEQ multiplex PCR, and the TCRdb table lists in-frame clones only, not all of them. This table holds about 180,000 clones, approximately 86% found once. The germline CDR1 and CDR2 sequences are SGHRS and YFSETQ. This CDR3 is built from 13 residues. V lost 2 bases to trimming and J lost 0 bases, with 3 bases between them. The source was peripheral blood, collected on day 0 of AZD1222 vaccination. The V gene is TRBV5-1, the J gene TRBJ1-3; D remains unclear. This receptor was obtained from an adult in good health. CDR3 sequence (DNA): TGCGCCAGCAGCTTAGGCTCTGGAAACACCATATATTTT. The encoded protein is CASSLGSGNTIYF.